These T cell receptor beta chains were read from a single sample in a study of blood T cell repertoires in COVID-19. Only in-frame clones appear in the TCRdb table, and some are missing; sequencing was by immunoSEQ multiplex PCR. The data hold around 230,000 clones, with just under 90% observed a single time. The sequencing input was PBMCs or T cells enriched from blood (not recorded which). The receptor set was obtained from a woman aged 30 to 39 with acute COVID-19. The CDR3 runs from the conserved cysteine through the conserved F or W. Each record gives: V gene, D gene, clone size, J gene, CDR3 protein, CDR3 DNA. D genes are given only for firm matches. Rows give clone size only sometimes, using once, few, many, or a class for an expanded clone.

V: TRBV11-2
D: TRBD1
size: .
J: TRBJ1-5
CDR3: CASSYGTGRWTQHF
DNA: TGTGCCAGCAGCTACGGGACAGGGAGGTGGACCCAGCATTTT

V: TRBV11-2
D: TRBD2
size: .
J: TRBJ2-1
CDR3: CASSSPAGGRDEQFF
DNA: TGTGCCAGCAGCTCCCCCGCGGGGGGGCGCGATGAGCAGTTCTTC

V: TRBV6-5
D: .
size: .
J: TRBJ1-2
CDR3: CASSRQGYGYTF
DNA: TGTGCCAGCTCTAGGCAGGGCTATGGCTACACCTTC

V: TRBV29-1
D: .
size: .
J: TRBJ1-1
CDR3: CSVEGRRGTTEAFF
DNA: TGCAGCGTTGAGGGCAGGAGGGGAACAACTGAAGCTTTCTTT

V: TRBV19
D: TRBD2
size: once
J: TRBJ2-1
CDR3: CASSLSPAGGPNEQFF
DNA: TGTGCCAGTAGTCTCTCGCCAGCGGGGGGGCCAAATGAGCAGTTCTTC

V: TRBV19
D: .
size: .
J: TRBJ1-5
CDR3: CAGGMINQPQHF
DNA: TGTGCGGGGGGAATGATCAATCAGCCCCAGCATTTT

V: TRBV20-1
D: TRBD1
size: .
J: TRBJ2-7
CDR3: CSGMTGSGQYF
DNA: TGCAGTGGCATGACAGGGTCCGGGCAGTACTTC

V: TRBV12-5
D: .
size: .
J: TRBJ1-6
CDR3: CASGLGARPPLHF
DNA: TGTGCTAGTGGTTTGGGGGCCAGGCCCCCCCTCCACTTT

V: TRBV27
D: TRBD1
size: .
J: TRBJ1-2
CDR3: CASRTGMSYTF
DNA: TGTGCCAGCAGGACAGGGATGAGCTACACCTTC

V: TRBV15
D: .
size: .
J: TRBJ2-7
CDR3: CATSITYWGRRSYEQYF
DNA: TGTGCCACCAGCATCACGTATTGGGGCAGGAGATCCTACGAGCAGTACTTC

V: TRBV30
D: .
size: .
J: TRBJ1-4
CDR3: CAWSVGGLKSLFF
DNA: TGTGCCTGGAGTGTTGGTGGCCTCAAATCACTGTTTTTT

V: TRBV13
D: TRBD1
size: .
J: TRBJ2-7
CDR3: CASSSQGSTYEQYF
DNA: TGTGCCAGCAGCTCACAGGGGTCCACCTACGAGCAGTACTTC

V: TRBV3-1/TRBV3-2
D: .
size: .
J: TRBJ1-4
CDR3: CASSHRGNEKLFF
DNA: TGTGCCAGCAGCCACCGCGGTAATGAAAAACTGTTTTTT

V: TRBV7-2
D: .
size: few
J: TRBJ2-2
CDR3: CASSPMNVLNTGELFF
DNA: TGTGCCAGCAGCCCTATGAACGTCTTGAACACCGGGGAGCTGTTTTTT

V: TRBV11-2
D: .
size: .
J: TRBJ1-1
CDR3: CASSSRGGLRVTEAFF
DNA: TGTGCCAGCAGCTCAAGGGGGGGCTTGAGAGTCACTGAAGCTTTCTTT

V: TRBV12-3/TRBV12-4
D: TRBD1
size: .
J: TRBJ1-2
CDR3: CASSRQGNYGYTF
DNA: TGTGCCAGCAGTCGACAGGGGAACTATGGCTACACCTTC

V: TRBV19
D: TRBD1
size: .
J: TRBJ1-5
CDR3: CASSMGQVNQPQHF
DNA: TGTGCCAGTAGTATGGGACAGGTAAATCAGCCCCAGCATTTT

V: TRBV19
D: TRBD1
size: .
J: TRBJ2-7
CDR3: CASSGTGGHEQYF
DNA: TGTGCCAGTAGTGGGACAGGGGGTCACGAGCAGTACTTC

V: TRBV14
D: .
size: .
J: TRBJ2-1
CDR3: CASSQGLRDEQFF
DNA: TGTGCCAGCAGCCAAGGGTTGCGAGATGAGCAGTTCTTC

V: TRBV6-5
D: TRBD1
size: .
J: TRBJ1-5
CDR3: CASSSGTAFWPQHF
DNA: TGTGCCAGCAGCTCAGGGACAGCCTTTTGGCCCCAGCATTTT

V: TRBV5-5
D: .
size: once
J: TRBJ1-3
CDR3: CASSAGLAGNTIYF
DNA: TGTGCCAGCAGCGCCGGACTAGCAGGAAACACCATATATTTT

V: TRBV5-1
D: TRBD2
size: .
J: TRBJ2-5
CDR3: CASSLSGGRVQETQYF
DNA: TGCGCCAGCAGCTTGAGCGGGGGAAGAGTCCAAGAGACCCAGTACTTC

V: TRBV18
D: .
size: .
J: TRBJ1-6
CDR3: CASSPANSNYNSPLHF
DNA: TGTGCCAGCTCACCAGCTAACAGTAACTATAATTCACCCCTCCACTTT

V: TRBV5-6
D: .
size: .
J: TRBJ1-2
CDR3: CASMGTSWVDYGYTF
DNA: TGTGCCAGCATGGGCACCTCTTGGGTGGACTATGGCTACACCTTC

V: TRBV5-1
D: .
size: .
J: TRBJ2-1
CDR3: CASSLNLGLLEQFF
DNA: TGCGCCAGCAGCTTGAACCTGGGACTCCTCGAGCAGTTCTTC

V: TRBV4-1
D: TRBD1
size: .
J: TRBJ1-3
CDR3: CASSLVQGAGNTIYF
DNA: TGCGCCAGCAGCCTCGTACAGGGGGCCGGAAACACCATATATTTT

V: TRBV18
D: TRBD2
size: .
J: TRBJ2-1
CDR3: CASSTGGSTNEQFF
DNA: TGTGCCAGCTCAACGGGGGGTTCTACCAATGAGCAGTTCTTC

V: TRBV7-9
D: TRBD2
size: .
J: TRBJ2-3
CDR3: CASSSSTSGGWDTQYF
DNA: TGTGCCAGCAGCTCCTCGACTAGCGGGGGGTGGGATACGCAGTATTTT

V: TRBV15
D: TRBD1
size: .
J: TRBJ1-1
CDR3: CATSRQTGDTEAFF
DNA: TGTGCCACCAGCAGACAGACAGGGGACACTGAAGCTTTCTTT

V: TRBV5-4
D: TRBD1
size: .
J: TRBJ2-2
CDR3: CASSPGQRNTGELFF
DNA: TGTGCCAGCAGCCCGGGACAGCGAAACACCGGGGAGCTGTTTTTT